The 18 T cell receptor beta chains listed next were all sequenced from one sample in a study of cytomegalovirus exposure and HLA in healthy donors. The protocol was immunoSEQ multiplex PCR, while the TCRdb copy is restricted to in-frame clones and leaves out a portion. The table has 250,000 to 300,000 clones, around 91% seen once; the top ten hold around 0.34%. Sequenced material: PBMCs. The receptors originated from a young woman in good health and CMV-seronegative.

V and J are TRBV7-2 and TRBJ2-2, with a possible D match to TRBD2 (6 bases). CDR1 and CDR2 from the germline V gene are SGHTA and FQGNSA. V lost 2 bases and J lost 3, with 13 bases in between. There are 16 residues in the CDR3. CDR3 in amino acids: CASSLWGEGDTGELFF. The CDR3 DNA reads as TGTGCCAGCAGCTTATGGGGGGAAGGGGACACCGGGGAGCTGTTTTTT.

The genes are TRBV10-2 and TRBJ1-2; D is possibly TRBD1 (5 bases). In germline, CDR1 is WSHSY, CDR2 SAAADI. The CDR3 loop spans 13 amino acids. Trimming left V 7 bases short and J 7 bases short, with 16 bases between. The CDR3 is CASNAERGSGYTF. The CDR3 bases are TGCGCCAGCAACGCGGAGCGGGGCTCTGGCTACACCTTC.

The chain employs TRBV19 and TRBJ1-5; 8 bases line up with TRBD1. The germline V gene has CDR1 LNHDA and CDR2 SQIVND (reference sequence). The CDR3 is 15 amino acids. Unmatched junction bases numbered 6, after V lost 4 bases and J lost 4 bases. The CDR3 sequence is CASSSVGTGNQPQHF. The DNA of the CDR3 is TGTGCCAGTAGTAGCGTCGGGACAGGTAATCAGCCCCAGCATTTT. Looking up the rest from reference TRBV19 and TRBJ1-5 gives the full variable domain: DGGITQSPKYLFRKEGQNVTLSCEQNLNHDAMYWYRQDPGQGLRLIYYSQIVNDFQKGDIAEGYSVSREKKESFPLTVTSAQKNPTAFYLCASSSVGTGNQPQHFGDGTRLSIL.

V and J are TRBV5-4 and TRBJ1-6; TRBD1 might be the D (6 bases). V lost 5 bases, J lost 10 bases, and 16 bases lay in between. Germline V lookup: CDR1 SGHNT, CDR2 YYREEE (reference sequence). This CDR3 has 14 residues. The CDR3 sequence: CASSTSGVSSPLHF. In nucleotides, the CDR3 is TGTGCCAGCAGTACTTCAGGGGTAAGCTCACCCCTCCACTTT. Using reference TRBV5-4 and TRBJ1-6 for the parts outside the CDR3, the full variable domain is ETGVTQSPTHLIKTRGQQVTLRCSSQSGHNTVSWYQQALGQGPQFIFQYYREEENGRGNFPPRFSGLQFPNYSSELNVNALELDDSALYLCASSTSGVSSPLHFGNGTRLTVT.

V gene TRBV30 combines with J gene TRBJ1-1, with a weak D call TRBD1 (6 bases). V shed 5 bases and J shed 5 bases, with 21 bases lying between them. Germline CDR1 reads GTSNPN; CDR2 reads SVGIG (reference sequence). CDR3 size: 15 residues. CDR3 loop: CAWQDRSLGGTEAFF. DNA for the CDR3: TGTGCCTGGCAGGACAGATCTCTCGGTGGAACTGAAGCTTTCTTT.

The rearrangement joins TRBV10-3 to TRBJ2-7; perhaps TRBD2 as D (7 bases). Germline lookup yields CDR1 ENHRY and CDR2 SYGVKD. V dropped 0 bases and J dropped 4 bases, with 13 bases sitting between them. The CDR3 covers 15 residues. The CDR3 DNA follows: TGTGCCATCAGTGAGTCTGGGGGGGCCCTTTACGAGCAGTACTTC. Encoded protein: CAISESGGALYEQYF.

The chain links TRBV6-5 to TRBJ2-3, with D possibly being TRBD1 (6 bases). This CDR3 spans 14 amino acids. Germline assignment: CDR1 MNHEY and CDR2 SVGAGI. V was clipped by 7 bases and J by 2 bases, with 13 bases between them. CDR3: CASTADRHTDTQYF. The DNA of the CDR3 is TGTGCCAGCACCGCGGACAGACACACAGATACGCAGTATTTT.

The V gene is TRBV11-3, the J gene TRBJ2-5; D call uncertain. The germline V gene encodes CDR1 SGHNT and CDR2 YENEEA. The CDR3 length is 13 residues. Trimming took off 2 bases at V and 2 bases at J, with 6 bases between the two ends. The CDR3 DNA reads as TGTGCCAGCAGCTTACACTCACAAGAGACCCAGTACTTC. It translates to CASSLHSQETQYF. Full variable domain (missing parts from reference TRBV11-3 and TRBJ2-5): EAGVVQSPRYKIIEKKQPVAFWCNPISGHNTLYWYLQNLGQGPELLIRYENEEAVDDSQLPKDRFSAERLKGVDSTLKIQPAELGDSAVYLCASSLHSQETQYFGPGTRLLVL.

CDR3 bases: TGTGCCAGCAGCGCGGCCCTACGGTATGAAAAACTGTTTTTT. It specifies CASSAALRYEKLFF. The genes are TRBV5-6 and TRBJ1-4; the D is unclear. Germline CDR1 SGHDT, CDR2 YYEEEE. V lost 4 bases and J 6 bases, leaving 13 bases between the germline ends. CDR3 length equals 14 residues.

The rearrangement joins TRBV11-2 to TRBJ2-3; D is undetermined. The CDR3 contains 13 residues. CDR1 SGHAT and CDR2 FQNNGV come from the germline V gene. V dropped 7 bases and J dropped 0 bases, with 8 bases sitting between them. In nucleotides, the CDR3 is TGTGCCAGCAATTGGCTGAGCACAGATACGCAGTATTTT. Protein product: CASNWLSTDTQYF.

This rearrangement joins TRBV9 to TRBJ1-1, with 9 positions matching TRBD1. This CDR3 has 15 amino acids. Unmatched junction bases numbered 8, after V lost 3 bases and J lost 5 bases. The V gene's germline CDR1 is SGDLS and CDR2 YYNGEE. The CDR3 DNA sequence: TGTGCCAGCAGCGGACGGACAGGGGACACGACTGAAGCTTTCTTT. The encoded protein is CASSGRTGDTTEAFF.

The chain employs TRBV9 and TRBJ2-7; D possibly corresponds to TRBD1 (5 bases). V dropped 4 bases and J dropped 5 bases, with 22 bases sitting between them. The CDR3 totals 16 residues. Germline-derived CDR1 and CDR2 are SGDLS and YYNGEE. In DNA, the CDR3 is TGTGCCAGCAGCTTGAAAGGGTTGGGGCACCGGGACGAGCAGTACTTC. The encoded protein is CASSLKGLGHRDEQYF.

This clone was found a few times. The chain has TRBV12-5 and TRBJ2-5, with D perhaps matching TRBD1 (5 bases). CDR3 length: 13 amino acids. The germline gives CDR1 LGHNT, CDR2 FRNRAP. With 6 bases removed from V and 3 bases from J, the gap between germline ends came to 11 bases. Here the CDR3 DNA reads TGTGCTAGTGGAGGAACAGGAGAAGAGACCCAGTACTTC. Translating it yields CASGGTGEETQYF.

The rearrangement uses TRBV2 and TRBJ1-4; D not resolved. The CDR3 has 15 amino acids. Per the germline V gene, CDR1 is SNHLY and CDR2 is FYNNEI. V was cut by 6 bases and J by 3 bases, with 14 bases left in between. The DNA for the CDR3 is TGTGCCAGCAGGACGGGTGGTATCGCTAATGAAAAACTGTTTTTT. Translated: CASRTGGIANEKLFF. The variable domain in full, with the rest retrieved from reference TRBV2 and TRBJ1-4, is EPEVTQTPSHQVTQMGQEVILRCVPISNHLYFYWYRQILGQKVEFLVSFYNNEISEKSEIFDDQFSVERPDGSNFTLKIRSTKLEDSAMYFCASRTGGIANEKLFFGSGTQLSVL.

Comment on this clone: Mismatch with germline at one junction end may stem from a read error. The chain combines TRBV7-9 with TRBJ2-6, with D perhaps TRBD2 (6 bases). The CDR3 spans 16 residues. The V gene's germline CDR1 is SEHNR and CDR2 FQNEAQ (reference sequence). The CDR3 sequence: CASSLARDSVANVLTF. CDR3 coding DNA: TGTGCCAGCAGCTTAGCCAGGGACTCTGTGGCCAACGTCCTGACTTTC. Using reference TRBV7-9 and TRBJ2-6 for the parts outside the CDR3, the full variable domain is DTGVSQNPRHKITKRGQNVTFRCDPISEHNRLYWYRQTLGQGPEFLTYFQNEAQLEKSRLLSDRFSAERPKGSFSTLEIQRTEQGDSAMYLCASSLARDSVANVLTFGAGSRLTVL.

The J gene is TRBJ2-3, the V gene TRBV18; 9 bases are a match to TRBD1. CDR3 size: 18 residues. With V trimmed by 2 bases and J by 6 bases, 15 bases remained unmatched. CDR1 KGHSH and CDR2 LQKENI come from the germline V gene. CDR3 coding DNA: TGTGCCAGCTCACCAGCCCACGGGACAGGGAGTTTTTCGGATACGCAGTATTTT. Amino acids: CASSPAHGTGSFSDTQYF.

J is TRBJ1-2 and V is TRBV5-1; D possibly corresponds to TRBD1 (5 bases). V lost 0 bases to trimming and J lost 0 bases, with 6 bases between them. Looked up from germline, CDR1 is SGHRS and CDR2 is YFSETQ. This CDR3 is built from 14 residues. The CDR3 spells CASSLGQPNYGYTF. Written as DNA, the CDR3 is TGCGCCAGCAGCTTGGGACAGCCTAACTATGGCTACACCTTC.

The V gene is TRBV12-2, the J gene TRBJ1-6; TRBD1 reflects the table's D call only, with no check against the DNA. TRBV12-2 represents a pseudogene. The CDR3 consists of 14 residues. The CDR3 region has the DNA TGTGCAAGTCGCTTCGGACAGGAAAATTCACCCCTCCACTTT. Translation: CASRFGQENSPLHF.